This T cell receptor beta chain comes out of a study of T cell responses to AZD1222 COVID-19 vaccine. Overall study context: Second-dose schedules of about 4 or about 12 weeks were combined.

The V and J ends lost 1 base and 4 bases respectively, with 11 bases between them. The germline CDR1 and CDR2 sequences are LGHDT and YNNKEL (reference sequence). The CDR3 has 15 amino acids. Overall study results and limits: Only a handful of people who got AZD1222 tested seropositive at baseline.

The assay was immunoSEQ multiplex PCR, and TCRdb's table has in-frame clones only and misses some. The table shows over 120,000 clones, with 93% occurring only once. This clone appeared a few times. Its antigen remains unidentified. This receptor was taken from an adult in good health. V is TRBV3-1 (or the pseudogene TRBV3-2) and J is TRBJ2-1; unclear D gene. Material: peripheral blood, obtained on day 0 of AZD1222 vaccination. The CDR3 DNA reads as TGTGCCAGCAGCCAAGGAAGGGTACAATACAATGAGCAGTTCTTC. This translates into CASSQGRVQYNEQFF.